This T cell receptor beta chain emerged from a study of control samples from healthy donors and cancer patients. Data came from immunoSEQ multiplex PCR; TCRdb stores just in-frame clones and leaves some out. The sample records 150,000 to 200,000 clones, 80% to 90% being singletons. V lost 7 bases, J lost 4 bases, and 13 bases stayed unmatched. CDR3 length: 16 residues. Germline V gives CDR1 MNHEY, CDR2 SMNVEV (reference sequence). This receptor was taken from a man younger than 40 in good health. Sequenced input: blood. The chain links TRBV27 to TRBJ2-1; the match to TRBD1 covers 7 bases. The CDR3 region has the DNA TGTGCCAGCATCTCCCTCGGACAGGACTCTTACAATGAGCAGTTCTTC. It yields the protein CASISLGQDSYNEQFF.